The 17 T cell receptor beta chains listed next were all sequenced from one sample in a study of T cells expressing NK-cell markers. No DNA is given; TCRdb re-called the 5' RACE reads and lists each CDR3 protein once. Its listing shows approximately 380,000 distinct CDR3 sequences. The specimen sequenced was blood T cells: a sorted CD56 or NKG2C T cell subset, CD4+ or CD8+ T cells, or bulk PBMC T cells (not recorded which). All receptors come from a man aged 18-70 years in good health.

The chain uses TRBV6-5 and TRBJ1-1. Per germline, CDR1 MNHEY and CDR2 SVGAGI. This CDR3 contains 14 residues. The CDR3 region is CASSYVWPNTEAFF.

V and J are TRBV5-1 and TRBJ1-2; TCRdb returns TRBD1, unconfirmable since there is no DNA. This CDR3 is 15 amino acids long. CDR1 is SGHRS, CDR2 YFSETQ, per germline. The CDR3 reads CASSLSQTGGLGYTF.

The CDR3 loop reads CASSVGVTGPGTYEQYF. The rearrangement uses TRBV9 and TRBJ2-7; there is no DNA to check the TCRdb D call of TRBD1. Germline CDR1 SGDLS, CDR2 YYNGEE. This CDR3 has 17 residues. Together with reference TRBV9 and TRBJ2-7, the CDR3 gives the full variable domain: DSGVTQTPKHLITATGQRVTLRCSPRSGDLSVYWYQQSLDQGLQFLIQYYNGEERAKGNILERFSAQQFPDLHSELNLSSLELGDSALYFCASSVGVTGPGTYEQYFGPGTRLTVT.

V usage is TRBV5-5 and J usage is TRBJ1-1; TCRdb returns TRBD1, unconfirmable since there is no DNA. The V gene's germline CDR1 is SGHKS and CDR2 YYEKEE (reference sequence). The CDR3 loop spans 16 amino acids. CDR3 region: CASSFTGGNLNTEAFF.

The J gene is TRBJ1-2, the V gene TRBV20-1; TCRdb lists TRBD1, though no DNA is available to test this call. The CDR3 loop spans 12 amino acids. CDR1 is DFQATT, CDR2 SNEGSKA, per germline (reference sequence). CDR3 loop: CSARDQGQGYTF.

The genes are TRBV6-1 and TRBJ2-1; the TRBD1 assignment by TCRdb is unverifiable without DNA. Germline V gene lookup returns CDR1 MNHNS and CDR2 SASEGT. The CDR3 is made up of 15 amino acids. The CDR3 sequence: CASRSTGKSYNEQFF.

The chain carries TRBV7-2 and TRBJ2-5; TCRdb's assignment of TRBD1 cannot be checked, as there is no DNA. The length of the CDR3 is 14 residues. Germline values: CDR1 SGHTA, CDR2 FQGNSA. The CDR3 loop is CASSGKTGKETQYF. Complete variable domain (other parts from reference TRBV7-2 and TRBJ2-5): GAGVSQSPSNKVTEKGKDVELRCDPISGHTALYWYRQSLGQGLEFLIYFQGNSAPDKSGLPSDRFSAERTGGSVSTLTIQRTQQEDSAVYLCASSGKTGKETQYFGPGTRLLVL.

V gene TRBV5-1 combines with J gene TRBJ2-3; TCRdb indicates TRBD1, and absent DNA this call remains unverified. Germline V gene lookup returns CDR1 SGHRS and CDR2 YFSETQ. The CDR3 extends over 17 amino acids. This chain's CDR3 is CASSEMGARYFTDTQYF.

The chain links TRBV2 to TRBJ1-6; TCRdb's D call, TRBD1, is unchecked because there is no DNA. Germline V lookup: CDR1 SNHLY, CDR2 FYNNEI. The length of the CDR3 is 13 residues. The CDR3 region is CASRGGGNSPLHF.

The chain uses TRBV25-1 and TRBJ1-1; TCRdb's assignment of TRBD1 cannot be checked, as there is no DNA. From germline, CDR1 is MGHDK and CDR2 SYGVNS. This CDR3 has 14 amino acids. This chain's CDR3 is CASRGTGGSTEAFF. The entire variable domain, with the rest obtained from reference TRBV25-1 and TRBJ1-1, is as follows: EADIYQTPRYLVIGTGKKITLECSQTMGHDKMYWYQQDPGMELHLIHYSYGVNSTEKGDLSSESTVSRIRTEHFPLTLESARPSHTSQYLCASRGTGGSTEAFFGQGTRLTVV.

This rearrangement joins TRBV12-3 or TRBV12-4 to TRBJ2-3; the D call from TCRdb, TRBD1, cannot be confirmed without DNA. CDR3 size: 15 residues. CDR3 loop: CATSPDLTSTDTQYF.

The rearrangement uses TRBV7-2 and TRBJ1-6; TCRdb calls TRBD1, which cannot be checked without DNA. The CDR3 has 15 residues. The germline CDR1 and CDR2 sequences are SGHTA and FQGNSA. CDR3 sequence reads: CASSFEGYYNSPLHF.

The chain combines TRBV7-2 with TRBJ1-4. Germline CDR1 and CDR2: SGHTA and FQGNSA. This CDR3 is built from 15 residues. The CDR3 region is CASSLIAGSNEKLFF. The full variable domain, completed using reference TRBV7-2 and TRBJ1-4, is GAGVSQSPSNKVTEKGKDVELRCDPISGHTALYWYRQSLGQGLEFLIYFQGNSAPDKSGLPSDRFSAERTGGSVSTLTIQRTQQEDSAVYLCASSLIAGSNEKLFFGSGTQLSVL.

The rearrangement uses TRBV3-1 and TRBJ1-2; no DNA is available, so the TRBD1 call from TCRdb remains unchecked. Germline loops: CDR1 LGHDT, CDR2 YNNKEL (reference sequence). There are 17 residues in the CDR3. The CDR3 here is CASSLGTGGSARYGYTF.

The rearrangement links TRBV4-1 to TRBJ2-3; as DNA is missing, the TRBD1 call by TCRdb cannot be tested. The CDR3 totals 15 residues. CDR1 and CDR2 from the germline V gene are MGHRA and YSYEKL. The chain's CDR3 is CASSQNRGDTDTQYF.

The rearrangement uses TRBV18 and TRBJ2-5. Germline V gene lookup returns CDR1 KGHSH and CDR2 LQKENI. CDR3 length: 14 amino acids. The chain's CDR3 is CASSLKGNQETQYF.

This rearrangement joins TRBV15 to TRBJ2-6; TCRdb names TRBD1, which stays unverified in the absence of DNA. The CDR3 consists of 21 residues. In germline, CDR1 is LNHNV, CDR2 YYDKDF (reference sequence). The CDR3 sequence is CATSRNQGLVLSPSGANVLTF.